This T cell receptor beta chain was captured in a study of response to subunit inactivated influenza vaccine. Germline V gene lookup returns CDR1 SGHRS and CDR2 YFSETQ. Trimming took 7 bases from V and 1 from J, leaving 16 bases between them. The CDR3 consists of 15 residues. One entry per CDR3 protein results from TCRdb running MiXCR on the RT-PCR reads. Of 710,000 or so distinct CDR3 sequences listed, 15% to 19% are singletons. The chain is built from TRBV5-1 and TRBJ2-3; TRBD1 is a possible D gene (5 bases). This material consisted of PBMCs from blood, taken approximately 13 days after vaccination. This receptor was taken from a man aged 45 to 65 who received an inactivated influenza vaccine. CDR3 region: CASYPGFRGTDTQYF. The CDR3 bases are TGCGCCAGCTACCCAGGGTTTAGAGGCACAGATACGCAGTATTTT.